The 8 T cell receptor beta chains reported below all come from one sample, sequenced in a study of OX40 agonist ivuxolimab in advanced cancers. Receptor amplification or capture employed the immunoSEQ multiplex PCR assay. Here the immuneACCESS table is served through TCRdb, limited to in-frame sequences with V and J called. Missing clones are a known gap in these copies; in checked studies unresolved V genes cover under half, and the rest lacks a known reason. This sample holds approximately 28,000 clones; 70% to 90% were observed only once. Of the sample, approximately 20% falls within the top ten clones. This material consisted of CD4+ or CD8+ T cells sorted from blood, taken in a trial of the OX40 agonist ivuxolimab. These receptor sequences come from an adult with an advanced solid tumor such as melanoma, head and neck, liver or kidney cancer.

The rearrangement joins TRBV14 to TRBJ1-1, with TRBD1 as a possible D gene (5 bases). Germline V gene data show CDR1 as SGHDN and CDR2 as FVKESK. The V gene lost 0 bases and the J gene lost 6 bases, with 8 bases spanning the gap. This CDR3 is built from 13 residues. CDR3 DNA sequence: TGTGCCAGCAGCCAAGAGTCCAGGGCTGAAGCTTTCTTT. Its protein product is CASSQESRAEAFF.

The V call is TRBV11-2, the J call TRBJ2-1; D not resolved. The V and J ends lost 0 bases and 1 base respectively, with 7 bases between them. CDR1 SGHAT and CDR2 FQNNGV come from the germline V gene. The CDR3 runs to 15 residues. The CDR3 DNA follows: TGTGCCAGCAGCTTAGAAGTGGGTTCCTACAATGAGCAGTTCTTC. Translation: CASSLEVGSYNEQFF.

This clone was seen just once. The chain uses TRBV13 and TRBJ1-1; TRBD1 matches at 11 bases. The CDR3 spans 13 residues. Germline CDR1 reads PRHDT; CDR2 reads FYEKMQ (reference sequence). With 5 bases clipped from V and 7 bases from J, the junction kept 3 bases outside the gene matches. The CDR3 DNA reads TGTGCCAGCAGCCAAGGGACAGGGGGTGAAGCTTTCTTT. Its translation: CASSQGTGGEAFF.

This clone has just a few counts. CDR3 coding DNA: TGCAGCGTTGAAGACCCAGGGGTTACTGAAAAACTGTTTTTT. Its protein is CSVEDPGVTEKLFF. This chain links TRBV29-1 with TRBJ1-4, with a tentative D call TRBD1 (6 bases). Germline V gives CDR1 SQVTM, CDR2 ANQGSEA. The CDR3 covers 14 residues. Trimming took 0 bases from V and 7 from J, leaving 12 bases between them.

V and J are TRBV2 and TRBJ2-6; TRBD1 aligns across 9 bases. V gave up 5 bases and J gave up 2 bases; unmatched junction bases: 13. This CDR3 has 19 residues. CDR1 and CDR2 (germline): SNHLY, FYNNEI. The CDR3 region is CASSIPGTGQITGANVLTF. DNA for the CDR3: TGTGCCAGCAGTATACCCGGGACAGGGCAAATTACTGGGGCCAACGTCCTGACTTTC.

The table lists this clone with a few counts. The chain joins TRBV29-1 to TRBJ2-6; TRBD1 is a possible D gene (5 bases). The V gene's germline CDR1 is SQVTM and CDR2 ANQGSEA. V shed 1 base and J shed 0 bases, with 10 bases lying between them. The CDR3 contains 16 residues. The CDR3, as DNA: TGCAGCGTTGAAGTCGGACATCTCTCTGGGGCCAACGTCCTGACTTTC. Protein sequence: CSVEVGHLSGANVLTF.

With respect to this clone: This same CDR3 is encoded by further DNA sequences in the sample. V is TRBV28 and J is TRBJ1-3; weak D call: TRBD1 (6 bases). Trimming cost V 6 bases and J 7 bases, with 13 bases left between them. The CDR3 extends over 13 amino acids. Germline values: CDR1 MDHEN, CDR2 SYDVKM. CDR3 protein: CASSPTGYNTIYF. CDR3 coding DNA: TGTGCCAGCAGCCCCACAGGGTACAACACCATATATTTT.

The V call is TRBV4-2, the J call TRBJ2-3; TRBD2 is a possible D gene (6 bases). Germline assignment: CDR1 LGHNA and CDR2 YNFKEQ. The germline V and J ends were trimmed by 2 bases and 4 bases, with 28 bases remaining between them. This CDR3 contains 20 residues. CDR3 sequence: CASSQKTREVAVLGADTQYF. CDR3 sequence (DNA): TGTGCCAGCAGCCAAAAAACCAGGGAGGTAGCGGTTTTGGGGGCAGATACGCAGTATTTT.